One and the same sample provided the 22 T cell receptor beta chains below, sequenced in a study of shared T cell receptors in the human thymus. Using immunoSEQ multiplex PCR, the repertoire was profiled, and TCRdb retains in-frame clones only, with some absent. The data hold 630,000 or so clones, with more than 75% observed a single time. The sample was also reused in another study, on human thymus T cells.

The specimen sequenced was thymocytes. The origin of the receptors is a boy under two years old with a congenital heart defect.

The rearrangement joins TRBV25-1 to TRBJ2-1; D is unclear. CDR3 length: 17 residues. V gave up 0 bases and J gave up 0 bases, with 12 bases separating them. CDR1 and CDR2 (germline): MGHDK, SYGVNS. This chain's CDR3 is CASSEYGLASSYNEQFF. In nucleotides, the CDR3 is TGTGCCAGCAGTGAATATGGCCTGGCCAGCTCCTACAATGAGCAGTTCTTC.

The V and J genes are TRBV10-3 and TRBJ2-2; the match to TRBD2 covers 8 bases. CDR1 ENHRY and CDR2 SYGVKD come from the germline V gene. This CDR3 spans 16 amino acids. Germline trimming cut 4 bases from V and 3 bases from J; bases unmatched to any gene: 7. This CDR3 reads CAISGNSGKDTGELFF. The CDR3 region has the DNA TGTGCCATCAGTGGGAATAGCGGGAAGGACACCGGGGAGCTGTTTTTT.

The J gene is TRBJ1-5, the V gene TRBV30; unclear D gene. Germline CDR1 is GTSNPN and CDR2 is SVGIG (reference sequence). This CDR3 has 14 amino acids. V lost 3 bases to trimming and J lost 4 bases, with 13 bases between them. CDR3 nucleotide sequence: TGTGCCTGGAGCGGTTTTCCCGTTAATCAGCCCCAGCATTTT. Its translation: CAWSGFPVNQPQHF.

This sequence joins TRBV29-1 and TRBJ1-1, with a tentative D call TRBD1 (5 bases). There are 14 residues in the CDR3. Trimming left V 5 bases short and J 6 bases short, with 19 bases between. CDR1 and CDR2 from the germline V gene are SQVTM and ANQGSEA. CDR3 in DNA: TGCAGCGTTCGGGACCGTCGGGGGTTGGCTGAAGCTTTCTTT. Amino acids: CSVRDRRGLAEAFF.

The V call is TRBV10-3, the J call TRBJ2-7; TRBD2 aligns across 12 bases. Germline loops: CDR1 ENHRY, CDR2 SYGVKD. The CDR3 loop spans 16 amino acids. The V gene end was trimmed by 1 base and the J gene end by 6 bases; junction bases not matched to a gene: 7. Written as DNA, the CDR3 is TGTGCCATCAGTGAGTTTCAGACTAGCGGGAGTGGCGAGCAGTACTTC. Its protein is CAISEFQTSGSGEQYF.

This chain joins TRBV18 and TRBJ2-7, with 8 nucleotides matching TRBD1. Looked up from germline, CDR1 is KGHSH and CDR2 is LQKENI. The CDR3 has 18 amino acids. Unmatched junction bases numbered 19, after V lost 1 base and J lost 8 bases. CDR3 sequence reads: CASSPRGQGLGGRIKQYF. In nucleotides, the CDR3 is TGTGCCAGCTCACCACGCGGACAGGGCTTGGGGGGTAGGATCAAGCAGTACTTC.

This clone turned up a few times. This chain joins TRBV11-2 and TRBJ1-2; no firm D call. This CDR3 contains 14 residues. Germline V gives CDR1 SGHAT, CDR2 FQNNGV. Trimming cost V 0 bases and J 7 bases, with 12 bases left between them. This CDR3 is CASSLEVLAGGYTF. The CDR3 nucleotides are TGTGCCAGCAGCTTAGAGGTCCTGGCGGGTGGCTACACCTTC.

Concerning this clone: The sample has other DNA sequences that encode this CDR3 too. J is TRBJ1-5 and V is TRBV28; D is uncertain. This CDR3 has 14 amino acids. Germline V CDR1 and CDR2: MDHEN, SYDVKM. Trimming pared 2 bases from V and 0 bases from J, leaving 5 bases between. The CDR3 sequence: CASSLGGSNQPQHF. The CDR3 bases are TGTGCCAGCAGTTTAGGAGGTAGCAATCAGCCCCAGCATTTT.

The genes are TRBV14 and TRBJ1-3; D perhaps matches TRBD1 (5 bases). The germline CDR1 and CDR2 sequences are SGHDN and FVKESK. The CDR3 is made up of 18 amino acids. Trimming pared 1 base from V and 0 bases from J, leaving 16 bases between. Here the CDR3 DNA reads TGTGCCAGCAGCCAAGTAATAAGCACAGGCTCCTCTGGAAACACCATATATTTT. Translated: CASSQVISTGSSGNTIYF.

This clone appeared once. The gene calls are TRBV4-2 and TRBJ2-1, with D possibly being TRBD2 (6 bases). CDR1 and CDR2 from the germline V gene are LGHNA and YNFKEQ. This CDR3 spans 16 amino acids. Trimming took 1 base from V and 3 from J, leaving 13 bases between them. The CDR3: CASSQVSGDGYNEQFF. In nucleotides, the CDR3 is TGTGCCAGCAGCCAAGTTAGCGGAGATGGCTACAATGAGCAGTTCTTC.

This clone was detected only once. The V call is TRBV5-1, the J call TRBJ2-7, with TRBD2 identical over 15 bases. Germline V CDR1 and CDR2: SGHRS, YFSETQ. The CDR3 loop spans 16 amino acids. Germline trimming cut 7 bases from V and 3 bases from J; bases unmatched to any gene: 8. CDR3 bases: TGCGCCAGCGGCCCCGAGGGACTAGCGGGAGGCTACGAGCAGTACTTC. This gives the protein CASGPEGLAGGYEQYF.

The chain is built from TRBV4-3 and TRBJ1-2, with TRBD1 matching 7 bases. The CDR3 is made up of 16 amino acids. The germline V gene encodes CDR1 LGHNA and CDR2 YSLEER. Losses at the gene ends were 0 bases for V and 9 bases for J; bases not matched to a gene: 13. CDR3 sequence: CASSQDFGEGAESYTF. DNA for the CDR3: TGCGCCAGCAGCCAAGATTTTGGTGAGGGGGCAGAAAGCTACACCTTC.

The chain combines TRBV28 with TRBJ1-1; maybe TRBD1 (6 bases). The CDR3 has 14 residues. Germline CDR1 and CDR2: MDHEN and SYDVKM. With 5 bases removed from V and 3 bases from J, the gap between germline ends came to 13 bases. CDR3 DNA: TGTGCCAGCAGTCCAGGGGTGAGTTACACTGAAGCTTTCTTT. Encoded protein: CASSPGVSYTEAFF.

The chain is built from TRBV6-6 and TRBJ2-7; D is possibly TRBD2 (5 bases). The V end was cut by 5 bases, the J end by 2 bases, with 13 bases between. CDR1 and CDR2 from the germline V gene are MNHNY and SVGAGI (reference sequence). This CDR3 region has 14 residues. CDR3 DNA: TGTGCCAGCAGTCCAGCCGGAGGCGCCTACGAGCAGTACTTC. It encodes CASSPAGGAYEQYF.

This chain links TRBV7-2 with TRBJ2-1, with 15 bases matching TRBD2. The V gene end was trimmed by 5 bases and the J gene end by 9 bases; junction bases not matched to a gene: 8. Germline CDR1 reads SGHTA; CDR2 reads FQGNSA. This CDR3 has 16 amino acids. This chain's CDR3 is CASSTAGTSGRTEQFF. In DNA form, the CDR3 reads TGTGCCAGCAGCACAGCCGGGACTAGCGGGAGGACTGAGCAGTTCTTC.

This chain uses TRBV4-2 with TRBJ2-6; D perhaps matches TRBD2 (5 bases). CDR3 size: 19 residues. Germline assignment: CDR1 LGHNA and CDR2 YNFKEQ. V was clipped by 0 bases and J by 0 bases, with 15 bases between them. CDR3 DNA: TGTGCCAGCAGCCAAGATAAGAGGGTTGCGGCCTCTGGGGCCAACGTCCTGACTTTC. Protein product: CASSQDKRVAASGANVLTF.

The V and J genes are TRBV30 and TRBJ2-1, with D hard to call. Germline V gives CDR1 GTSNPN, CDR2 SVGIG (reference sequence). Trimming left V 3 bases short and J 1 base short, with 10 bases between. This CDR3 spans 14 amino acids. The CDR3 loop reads CAWSRFTSYNEQFF. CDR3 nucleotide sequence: TGTGCCTGGAGCAGATTTACGTCCTACAATGAGCAGTTCTTC.

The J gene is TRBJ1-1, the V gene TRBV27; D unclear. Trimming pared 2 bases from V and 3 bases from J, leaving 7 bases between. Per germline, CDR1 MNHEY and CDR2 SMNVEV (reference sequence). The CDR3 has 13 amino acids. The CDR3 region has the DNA TGTGCCAGCAGTTTACGGGAGGACACTGAAGCTTTCTTT. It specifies CASSLREDTEAFF.

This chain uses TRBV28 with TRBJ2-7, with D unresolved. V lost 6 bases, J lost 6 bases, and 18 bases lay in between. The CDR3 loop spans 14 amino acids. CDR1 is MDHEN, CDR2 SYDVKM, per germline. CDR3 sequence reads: CASRSVQSPSEQYF. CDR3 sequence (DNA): TGTGCCAGCAGGTCCGTGCAAAGTCCCAGCGAGCAGTACTTC.

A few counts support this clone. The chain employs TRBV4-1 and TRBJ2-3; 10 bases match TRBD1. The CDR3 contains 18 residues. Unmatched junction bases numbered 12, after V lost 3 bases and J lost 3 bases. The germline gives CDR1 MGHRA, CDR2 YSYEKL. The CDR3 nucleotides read TGCGCCAGCAGCCAGGAACTGACAGGGGGCATGGAGACAGATACGCAGTATTTT. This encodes CASSQELTGGMETDTQYF.

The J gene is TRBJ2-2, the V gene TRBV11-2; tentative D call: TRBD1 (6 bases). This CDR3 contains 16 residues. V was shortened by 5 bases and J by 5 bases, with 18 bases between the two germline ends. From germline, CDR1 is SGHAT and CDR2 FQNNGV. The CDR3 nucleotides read TGTGCCAGCAGCCCCACACTGGGGGCAGGGACCGGGGAGCTGTTTTTT. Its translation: CASSPTLGAGTGELFF.

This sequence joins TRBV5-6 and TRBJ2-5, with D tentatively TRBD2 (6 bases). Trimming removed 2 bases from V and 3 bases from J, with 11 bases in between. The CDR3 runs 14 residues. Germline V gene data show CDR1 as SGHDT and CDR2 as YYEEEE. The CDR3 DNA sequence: TGTGCCAGCAGCTTACGACTAGAGGAAGAGACCCAGTACTTC. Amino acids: CASSLRLEEETQYF.